This T cell receptor beta chain was found in a study of T cells after yellow fever vaccination. The germline gives CDR1 MNHEY, CDR2 SMNVEV (reference sequence). CDR3 length: 15 residues. V shed 4 bases and J 6 bases; nucleotides not matched to a gene: 9. Regarding the study as a whole: The secondary response showed a weaker magnitude and a faster peak, day 5 versus 15. The CD4 and CD8 compartments had a small share of their clonotypes in common.

TCR cDNA, made by 5'RACE template switching, carried an added universal primer site and UMIs. Via MiXCR, TCRdb re-called the 5' RACE reads, giving one row per CDR3 protein. This sample has 40,000 or so distinct CDR3 sequences, with 6.5% to 8.5% found just once. Ten or more counts support this clonotype. The clonotype originates from a man younger than 40 who received the YFV17D yellow fever vaccine. The sample was CD8+ T cells not binding an NS4B(214-222) dextramer, sorted from PBMCs, taken 45 days after the yellow fever booster vaccination. This rearrangement joins TRBV27 to TRBJ2-7; TRBD2 matches at 10 bases. Here the CDR3 reads CASSSPAGGEIEQYF. The CDR3 coding sequence is TGTGCCAGCAGTTCCCCAGCGGGAGGGGAGATCGAGCAGTACTTC.